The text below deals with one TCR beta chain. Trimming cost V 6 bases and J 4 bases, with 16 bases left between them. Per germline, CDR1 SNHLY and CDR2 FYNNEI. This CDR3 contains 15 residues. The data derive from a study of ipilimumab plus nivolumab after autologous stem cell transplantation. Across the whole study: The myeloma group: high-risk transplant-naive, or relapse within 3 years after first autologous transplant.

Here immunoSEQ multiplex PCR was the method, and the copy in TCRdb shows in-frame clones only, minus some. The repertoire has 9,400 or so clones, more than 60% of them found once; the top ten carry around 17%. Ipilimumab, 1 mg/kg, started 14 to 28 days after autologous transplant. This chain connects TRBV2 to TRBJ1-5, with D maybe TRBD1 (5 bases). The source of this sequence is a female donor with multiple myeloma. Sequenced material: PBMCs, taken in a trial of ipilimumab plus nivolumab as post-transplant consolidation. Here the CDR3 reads CASRQSRAGNQPQHF. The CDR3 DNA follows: TGTGCCAGCAGACAGTCCAGGGCTGGGAATCAGCCCCAGCATTTT. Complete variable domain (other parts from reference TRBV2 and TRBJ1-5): EPEVTQTPSHQVTQMGQEVILRCVPISNHLYFYWYRQILGQKVEFLVSFYNNEISEKSEIFDDQFSVERPDGSNFTLKIRSTKLEDSAMYFCASRQSRAGNQPQHFGDGTRLSIL.